This T cell receptor beta chain was identified during a study of shared clonotypes between healthy human individuals. The method was immunoSEQ multiplex PCR; TCRdb's version includes in-frame clones alone and lacks a portion of them. This sample has millions of clones, with around 90% found just once. For this clone: Other DNA sequences in the sample encode the same CDR3.

V gave up 5 bases and J gave up 0 bases, with 11 bases separating them. The CDR3 sequence is 14 residues long. Germline CDR1 reads SGHTA; CDR2 reads FQGNSA. The receptor was isolated from a man aged 18 to 30 in good health. This sequence joins TRBV7-2 and TRBJ2-7; maybe TRBD1 (5 bases). Material: naive CD4+ T cells sorted from blood. This sample's subset: CD45RA+ positively selected. In DNA form, the CDR3 reads TGTGCCAGCAGCATAGGTCAGGGCTCCTACGAGCAGTACTTC. This sequence encodes CASSIGQGSYEQYF.